This record concerns one TCR beta chain sequence. The authors generated TCR beta cDNA through 5'RACE template switching with UMIs. TCRdb re-analyzed the 5' RACE reads; it lists each CDR3 protein once, without DNA. The listing contains 500,000 to 700,000 distinct CDR3 sequences. CDR1 and CDR2 (germline): SGHDT, YYEEEE. The CDR3 loop spans 12 amino acids. This entry comes from a study of T cells expressing NK-cell markers. Looking at the study overall: HCMV seropositivity marked seven of the eight sequenced donors; one was seronegative.

This chain connects TRBV5-6 to TRBJ2-1. Sequenced material: blood T cells: a sorted CD56 or NKG2C T cell subset, CD4+ or CD8+ T cells, or bulk PBMC T cells (not recorded which). The source is a young man in good health. CDR3 region: CASSPWVAEQFF.